Described below is a single TCR beta chain sequence and its context. The authors made TCR beta cDNA libraries by 5'RACE template switching. This switching added a universal primer site and UMIs. TCRdb reprocessed the 5' RACE reads and reports one entry per CDR3 protein, with no DNA. The listing contains about 260,000 distinct CDR3 sequences. This sample was taken from a study of T cells expressing NK-cell markers. Study information: TCR beta repertoires came from sorted CD3+CD56+NKG2C+, CD3+CD56+NKG2C- and CD3+CD56-NKG2C+ T cells. Serological testing identified seven of the eight sequenced donors as HCMV-seropositive and one as seronegative.

The receptor was derived from a man younger than 35 in good health. Sequenced material: blood T cells: a sorted CD56 or NKG2C T cell subset, CD4+ or CD8+ T cells, or bulk PBMC T cells (not recorded which).

CDR3 sequence: CASSLKGGNEQFF. The chain combines TRBV3-1 with TRBJ2-1; as DNA is missing, the TRBD1 call by TCRdb cannot be tested. CDR1 and CDR2 (germline): LGHDT, YNNKEL (reference sequence). The CDR3 extends over 13 amino acids.